This T cell receptor (beta chain) is drawn from a study of shared clonotypes between healthy human individuals (dated by TCRdb to 2018 to 2020). A note on the overall study: The cohort included three men and a couple of women between 18 and 49 years of age. For each donor, CD4 naive and CD4 memory were each given three plates, CD8 naive was given two plates, and CD8 memory was given one plate. The study deeply sequenced blood TCR repertoires of five healthy adults to estimate repertoire size and the extent of clonotype sharing between individuals. To increase sequencing depth and limit assay-specific biases, TCR repertoire library preparation and sequencing were carried out by different laboratories using diverse techniques. Leukapheresis yielded between about 0.94 and 8.9 billion PBMCs per donor.

With regard to this clone: What antigen it recognizes has not been identified. Base qualities are missing; no much larger clone stands one base away. Additional DNA sequences in this sample encode the identical CDR3.

Using the deep immunoSEQ assay, TCR CDR3 regions were amplified from genomic DNA by multiplex PCR. For each cell subset, the extracted genomic DNA was distributed evenly across all wells of several immunoSEQ 96-well plates, and each plate served as one replicate. Each replicate PCR for sorted subsets received roughly 0.2 ug genomic DNA, equal to about 30,000 T cell genomes. The purified libraries were quantified using a Qubit 3.0 fluorometer, sized with a Bioanalyzer 2100, and then quantified again using the KAPA Library Quantification kit. Each immunoSEQ 96-well plate was sequenced on its own single-read 150-cycle Illumina NextSeq 550 flow cell. Per the original workflow: The immunoSEQ output contained only junctional sequences without quality scores, so filtering could not match that applied to full-length reads. Sequences were annotated with PyIR, a Python wrapper for IgBLAST v1.9, and V/J genes and CDR3 were assigned using IMGT germline references. Any read was removed if the V/J assignment was weak (E-value above 1e-6), the CDR3 was missing, or the read contained stop codons, out-of-frame junctions, or ambiguous translated residues. V3J clonotypes were defined by identical inferred V gene, J gene, and CDR3 amino acid sequence. The percentage overlap between two repertoires was calculated by dividing the number of shared unique clonotypes by the size of the smaller repertoire. RTK rarefaction, the Chao1 estimator, and Recon v2.1 estimates of unobserved clonotypes were used to assess repertoire richness. Generation probabilities for all TCRbeta clonotypes obtained by the gDNA method from four donors were computed using OLGA. The source is immuneACCESS, and TCRdb retained only in-frame sequences with V and J called. Part of the clones is not carried over; for the studies checked, unresolved V genes explain less than half of this, and the remainder is unexplained. That table supplies the V and J calls and clone size; D and trimming were determined from the DNA. This sample gives around 600,000 clones in total; 95% to 98% of them show up just once. Of the sample, 0.3% falls within the top ten clones.

CDR1 and CDR2 are drawn from the germline V gene: SQVTM, ANQGSEA. Inclusive of the bounding cysteine and phenylalanine, the CDR3 is 13 residues long. Left in the record is the CDR3 DNA by itself, 39 bases read in frame from the first base. Trimmed from V: 2 bases; trimmed from J: 5 bases; junction bases lacking a gene match: 0. For the CD8 naive samples, CD45RO-negative cells were positively selected for CCR7, yielding a CD45RA+CCR7+ population from which TemRA cells were excluded. Donors were healthy HIV-negative adults with no recently reported acute infections or vaccinations. All donors were Caucasian adults living in Nashville, Tennessee, USA. Blood was obtained by leukapheresis, after which PBMCs were separated by Ficoll-Histopaque density gradient centrifugation and cryopreserved in liquid nitrogen vapor phase. Purity and quantity of every magnetically sorted T cell population were checked by analytical flow cytometry. Genomic DNA was isolated from every sorted fraction and measured by UV absorbance on a Nanodrop 2000c.

What the authors observed across the whole study: Sampling was restricted to blood, and TCR repertoires in tissue are likely to differ from TCR repertoires in blood. Sharing across a handful of donors was observed for around 4.8% of naive CD4, 3% to 3.5% of naive CD8, about 2.3% of memory CD4, and roughly 0.43% of memory CD8 clonotypes. Clonotypes shared by all four sorted-subset donors showed higher generation probabilities than non-shared clonotypes. Because the study included a small number of donors, the genetic and exposure-history diversity represented was limited. Based on pairwise subsampling, the degree of clonotype sharing among donors was expected to be affected by sequencing depth. Naive subsets generally had larger estimated clonotype richness than memory subsets did. Rarefaction of sorted-subset datasets indicated incomplete sequencing despite the large sequencing depth.

The sequence links TRBV29-1 to TRBJ2-1, and 10 junction bases match TRBD2. Material: naive CD8+ T cells sorted from blood. The intended sense of this specimen's cell subset or site label: CD45RA+CCR7+. This sequence originates from a man aged 25 to 40 in good health. The CDR3 sequence is CSVELAGDNEQFF. The DNA sequence is given as TGCAGCGTTGAACTAGCGGGGGACAATGAGCAGTTCTTC.